This T cell receptor beta chain was found in a study of CD8 T cells in Susac syndrome. An input of roughly 0.5 to 1 ug of RNA was subjected to reverse transcription using random hexamers. It was immunoSEQ multiplex PCR that amplified TCR beta CDR3 across 54 Vbeta and 13 Jbeta. Via MiXCR, TCRdb re-called the immunoSEQ multiplex PCR reads, giving one row per CDR3 protein. The data show hundreds of thousands of distinct CDR3 sequences, with approximately 85% seen just once and about 0.12% held by the top ten. Trimming shortened V by 1 base and J by 3 bases, and 8 bases separated the two germline ends. CDR1 is SGHDT, CDR2 YYEEEE, per germline. The CDR3 covers 14 residues. The study sequenced TCR beta in blood CD8+ and CD4+ T cells. TEMRA cells were FACS-enriched, and CD8+ and CD4+ T cells were isolated negatively. Study observations and caveats: As acknowledged by the study, its TCR sequencing and HLA analysis included a relatively small number of individuals.

Details on this clonotype: Its antigen is undetermined.

The chain links TRBV5-6 to TRBJ1-5; unclear D gene. Sequenced: CD8+ T cells from PBMCs. The clonotype comes from a human donor with multiple sclerosis. Here the CDR3 reads CASSLWPNNQPQHF. The CDR3 nucleotides read TGTGCCAGCAGCTTGTGGCCGAACAATCAGCCCCAGCATTTT.